This TCR beta chain was captured by sequencing in a study of blood T cell repertoires in COVID-19. Overall study context: The United States, Italy and Spain supplied acute and convalescent COVID-19 samples. The analysed material was cDNA or gDNA that came from T cells, B-cell-depleted T cells, or PBMCs.

The CDR3 covers 15 residues. Germline trimming cut 6 bases from V and 5 bases from J; bases unmatched to any gene: 6. The V gene's germline CDR1 is MNHEY and CDR2 SVGAGI. Original handling: Amplification of reference gene primers provided the estimated nucleated cell counts. Profiling relied on immunoSEQ multiplex PCR, and the TCRdb table lists in-frame clones only, not all of them. V and J calls and clone size are as listed in that table; D and trimming were resolved from the DNA. Here the sample spans 350,000 to 550,000 clones, around 89% being singletons. This clonotype was obtained from a woman in her 30s with acute or convalescent COVID-19. Source material: peripheral blood. V gene TRBV6-5 combines with J gene TRBJ1-6, with 8 bases matching TRBD1. CDR3 protein: CASSQKDRDNSPLHF. The CDR3 bases are TGTGCCAGCAGCCAGAAGGACAGGGATAATTCACCCCTCCACTTT.